Below, 27 T cell receptor beta chains from the same sample are listed, as sequenced in a study of cytomegalovirus exposure and HLA in healthy donors. Profiling relied on immunoSEQ multiplex PCR, and the TCRdb table lists in-frame clones only, not all of them. In the table there are more than 95,000 clones, roughly nine tenths of which are singletons. The sample taken for sequencing was PBMCs. The origin of the receptors is a man aged 18 to 29 in good health and CMV-seropositive.

This chain links TRBV6-5 with TRBJ2-2, with D unresolved. The germline gives CDR1 MNHEY, CDR2 SVGAGI. This CDR3 has 15 amino acids. V was trimmed by 7 bases and J by 6 bases, leaving 18 bases between them. The CDR3 protein is CASTWARSVSGELFF. CDR3 bases: TGTGCCAGCACTTGGGCCCGTAGTGTCTCCGGGGAGCTGTTTTTT.

The rearrangement joins TRBV7-2 to TRBJ2-2; the D is unclear. CDR1 SGHTA and CDR2 FQGNSA come from the germline V gene. This CDR3 spans 11 amino acids. V lost 8 bases and J lost 6, with 7 bases in between. CDR3 in DNA: TGTGCCAGCCGAGAGGCCGGGGAGCTGTTTTTT. Its translation is CASREAGELFF. The full variable domain, in which reference TRBV7-2 and TRBJ2-2 provide the parts outside the CDR3, is GAGVSQSPSNKVTEKGKDVELRCDPISGHTALYWYRQSLGQGLEFLIYFQGNSAPDKSGLPSDRFSAERTGGSVSTLTIQRTQQEDSAVYLCASREAGELFFGEGSRLTVL.

The chain couples TRBV5-4 to TRBJ2-3, with no clear D. Germline CDR1 reads SGHNT; CDR2 reads YYREEE (reference sequence). The CDR3 extends over 14 amino acids. Trimming took off 5 bases at V and 0 bases at J, with 10 bases between the two ends. Here the CDR3 reads CASSMYASTDTQYF. In nucleotides, the CDR3 is TGTGCCAGCAGTATGTATGCGAGCACAGATACGCAGTATTTT.

This sequence joins TRBV5-1 and TRBJ2-7; D uncertain. The germline gives CDR1 SGHRS, CDR2 YFSETQ. V shed 6 bases and J shed 6 bases, with 16 bases lying between them. The CDR3 runs to 13 residues. The CDR3 region is CASKLAATGEQYF. The CDR3 DNA sequence: TGCGCCAGCAAACTGGCCGCGACTGGCGAGCAGTACTTC.

The V call is TRBV6-1, the J call TRBJ2-7; a possible D gene is TRBD2 (7 bases). The V gene lost 4 bases and the J gene lost 0 bases, with 13 bases spanning the gap. Germline CDR1 MNHNS, CDR2 SASEGT. There are 15 residues in the CDR3. The CDR3 loop is CASSGGGGFSYEQYF. CDR3 in DNA: TGTGCCAGCAGTGGGGGCGGGGGCTTCTCCTACGAGCAGTACTTC.

On this clone: Its ends do not fully match the called genes, so a read error is possible. J is TRBJ2-7 and V is TRBV4-3, with TRBD2 matching over 12 bases. Per germline, CDR1 LGHNA and CDR2 YSLEER. The CDR3 runs 17 residues. Here the CDR3 DNA reads TGCGCCAGTAGCCAAGATAGACGGACTAGCGGGGCCTACGAGCAGTACTTC. Its protein is CASSQDRRTSGAYEQYF.

The CDR3 DNA follows: TGTGCCACTAGAGACCCGGGACAGGGCCGCTACGAGCAGTACTTC. This sequence encodes CATRDPGQGRYEQYF. The chain has TRBV19 and TRBJ2-7; 9 nucleotides agree with TRBD1. Germline CDR1 and CDR2: LNHDA and SQIVND (reference sequence). V lost 10 bases to trimming and J lost 3 bases; unmatched junction nucleotides: 13. CDR3 length: 15 residues.

CDR3 nucleotides: TGTGCCAGCAGTTACTCTTCGGGGGACATTCAGTACTTC. Encoded protein: CASSYSSGDIQYF. V is TRBV6-5 and J is TRBJ2-4; perhaps TRBD2 as D (6 bases). The ends were cut back, 0 bases at V and 8 bases at J, with 8 bases in the middle. From germline, CDR1 is MNHEY and CDR2 SVGAGI. This CDR3 contains 13 residues.

V and J are TRBV5-4 and TRBJ2-3; TRBD1 is a possible D gene (6 bases). Germline V CDR1 and CDR2: SGHNT, YYREEE (reference sequence). CDR3 length: 15 amino acids. Trimming pared 3 bases from V and 1 base from J, leaving 12 bases between. The CDR3 here is CASSSLDSRTDTQYF. CDR3 DNA: TGTGCCAGCAGCTCCCTGGACAGTCGCACAGATACGCAGTATTTT.

The chain employs TRBV7-9 and TRBJ2-1, with 10 bases aligning to TRBD1. Looked up from germline, CDR1 is SEHNR and CDR2 is FQNEAQ (reference sequence). Losses at the gene ends were 5 bases for V and 4 bases for J; bases not matched to a gene: 5. The CDR3 contains 15 residues. The DNA for the CDR3 is TGTGCCAGCAGCCGAGGGACAGGGGTTTACAATGAGCAGTTCTTC. Translating it yields CASSRGTGVYNEQFF.

This clone was seen a single time. This chain links TRBV6-5 with TRBJ1-6; 8 nucleotides align to TRBD1. This CDR3 has 15 amino acids. Looked up from germline, CDR1 is MNHEY and CDR2 is SVGAGI. Unmatched junction bases numbered 6, after V lost 6 bases and J lost 5 bases. CDR3 amino acids: CASRLDRGNNSPLHF. The CDR3 nucleotides are TGTGCCAGCAGACTCGACAGGGGTAATAATTCACCCCTCCACTTT.

The gene calls are TRBV5-6 and TRBJ2-7, with 7 bases matching TRBD1. Per the germline V gene, CDR1 is SGHDT and CDR2 is YYEEEE. The CDR3 is made up of 15 amino acids. V gave up 0 bases and J gave up 6 bases; unmatched junction bases: 9. The CDR3 spells CASSLGGTTGREQYF. CDR3 nucleotide sequence: TGTGCCAGCAGCTTGGGGGGGACGACAGGGCGCGAGCAGTACTTC.

This chain uses TRBV15 with TRBJ2-3, with D possibly matching TRBD1 (5 bases). Trimming left V 0 bases short and J 5 bases short, with 12 bases between. This CDR3 spans 15 amino acids. Germline CDR1 and CDR2: LNHNV and YYDKDF (reference sequence). CDR3 bases: TGTGCCACCAGCAGAGAAGGGGCTTTTATAGATACGCAGTATTTT. Residues: CATSREGAFIDTQYF.

The chain employs TRBV29-1 and TRBJ2-4, with D perhaps matching TRBD1 (5 bases). V dropped 4 bases and J dropped 5 bases, with 9 bases sitting between them. The CDR3 consists of 12 residues. CDR1 SQVTM and CDR2 ANQGSEA come from the germline V gene. The CDR3 DNA sequence: TGCAGCGTTGGGGGCGCCGAAAACATTCAGTACTTC. Translation gives CSVGGAENIQYF.

This clone was observed a handful of times. The chain couples TRBV27 to TRBJ2-7, with TRBD1 identical over 8 bases. Germline lookup yields CDR1 MNHEY and CDR2 SMNVEV (reference sequence). V lost 5 bases to trimming and J lost 2 bases; unmatched junction nucleotides: 2. The CDR3 has 13 amino acids. In nucleotides, the CDR3 is TGTGCCAGCAGTGAACAGGGGGCCTACGAGCAGTACTTC. Amino acid sequence: CASSEQGAYEQYF.

The chain carries TRBV6-1 and TRBJ1-2; 9 bases align to TRBD1. J lost 6 bases, V lost 9 bases, and 8 bases had no gene match. The CDR3 extends over 13 amino acids. Germline V gene lookup returns CDR1 MNHNS and CDR2 SASEGT. CDR3 protein: CASTSRDRDGYTF. The CDR3 DNA follows: TGTGCCAGTACCTCACGGGACAGGGATGGCTACACCTTC.

The chain links TRBV6-1 to TRBJ1-1; TRBD1 might be the D (5 bases). The CDR3 covers 15 residues. The germline V gene encodes CDR1 MNHNS and CDR2 SASEGT. V lost 1 base to trimming and J lost 5 bases, with 14 bases between them. The CDR3 region has the DNA TGTGCCAGCAGTGAAGAGGGACTTCTAGGAACTGAAGCTTTCTTT. Translated: CASSEEGLLGTEAFF.

J is TRBJ2-2 and V is TRBV19; 9 positions match TRBD1. The CDR3 consists of 16 residues. Germline V gives CDR1 LNHDA, CDR2 SQIVND (reference sequence). V dropped 4 bases and J dropped 7; count of bases not matched to a gene: 10. CDR3 sequence reads: CASSKATGGLSGELFF. In DNA form, the CDR3 reads TGTGCCAGTAGTAAGGCGACAGGGGGGTTGAGCGGGGAGCTGTTTTTT.

The chain has TRBV11-3 and TRBJ1-1; no clear D gene. Trimming pared 3 bases from V and 8 bases from J, leaving 13 bases between. The CDR3 has 13 residues. Germline lookup yields CDR1 SGHNT and CDR2 YENEEA. Written as DNA, the CDR3 is TGTGCCAGCAGCTTGAGTCATGCCTCGGAAGCTTTCTTT. Protein product: CASSLSHASEAFF.

V gene TRBV27 combines with J gene TRBJ2-3; the match to TRBD2 covers 13 bases. This CDR3 contains 14 residues. V gave up 6 bases and J gave up 4 bases; unmatched junction bases: 1. Germline V gene data show CDR1 as MNHEY and CDR2 as SMNVEV (reference sequence). CDR3 in DNA: TGTGCCAGCAGACTAGCGGGGGGGGCAGATACGCAGTATTTT. This codes for CASRLAGGADTQYF.

J is TRBJ2-7 and V is TRBV7-6, with TRBD1 matching over 10 bases. In germline, CDR1 is SGHVS, CDR2 FNYEAQ. Germline trimming cut 5 bases from V and 5 bases from J; bases unmatched to any gene: 9. The CDR3 sequence is 15 residues long. The CDR3 region has the DNA TGTGCCAGCAGCCCGGTCGGGACAGGGGTACACGAGCAGTACTTC. This codes for CASSPVGTGVHEQYF.

This clone was counted a few times. The rearrangement uses TRBV19 and TRBJ2-2; 15 nucleotides align to TRBD2. CDR3 length: 19 amino acids. V dropped 2 bases and J dropped 0; count of bases not matched to a gene: 4. CDR1 and CDR2 (germline): LNHDA, SQIVND (reference sequence). The CDR3 region is CASSIMGLAGGPNTGELFF. CDR3 sequence (DNA): TGTGCCAGTAGTATAATGGGACTAGCGGGGGGTCCGAACACCGGGGAGCTGTTTTTT. Supplemented by reference TRBV19 and TRBJ2-2, the full variable domain reads DGGITQSPKYLFRKEGQNVTLSCEQNLNHDAMYWYRQDPGQGLRLIYYSQIVNDFQKGDIAEGYSVSREKKESFPLTVTSAQKNPTAFYLCASSIMGLAGGPNTGELFFGEGSRLTVL.

This sequence joins TRBV28 and TRBJ2-6; D is possibly TRBD1 (6 bases). This CDR3 spans 15 amino acids. The germline V and J ends were trimmed by 6 bases and 4 bases, with 13 bases remaining between them. Germline V gives CDR1 MDHEN, CDR2 SYDVKM. In DNA, the CDR3 is TGTGCCAGCAGCACAGACAGGTCCGGGGCCAACGTCCTGACTTTC. Protein: CASSTDRSGANVLTF.

The chain recombines TRBV5-4 with TRBJ2-2; unclear D gene. The CDR3 is made up of 14 amino acids. CDR1 is SGHNT and CDR2 is YYREEE in the germline V gene (reference sequence). Between the trimmed V and J ends, which lost 1 base and 1 base, there was a span of 5 bases. As DNA, the CDR3 is TGTGCCAGCAGCTTGACGGGGAACACCGGGGAGCTGTTTTTT. It yields the protein CASSLTGNTGELFF. Complete variable domain (other parts from reference TRBV5-4 and TRBJ2-2): ETGVTQSPTHLIKTRGQQVTLRCSSQSGHNTVSWYQQALGQGPQFIFQYYREEENGRGNFPPRFSGLQFPNYSSELNVNALELDDSALYLCASSLTGNTGELFFGEGSRLTVL.

The V and J genes are TRBV11-2 and TRBJ1-1, with TRBD1 matching over 11 bases. CDR3 length: 18 amino acids. Germline V CDR1 and CDR2: SGHAT, FQNNGV. The trim removed 1 base at V and 4 bases at J, leaving 11 bases unmatched. CDR3 bases: TGTGCCAGCAGCTTAGCCCTTGGACAGGGGGCAGGTCGCACTGAAGCTTTCTTT. Protein sequence: CASSLALGQGAGRTEAFF.

This clone was detected only a few times. V gene TRBV2 combines with J gene TRBJ1-5; weak D call: TRBD1 (6 bases). This CDR3 has 12 amino acids. V was cut by 6 bases and J by 15 bases, with 18 bases left in between. Germline CDR1 reads SNHLY; CDR2 reads FYNNEI. In DNA, the CDR3 is TGTGCCAGCAGCCAAGAATTGACAGGTGCGCATTTT. Translation: CASSQELTGAHF.

This clone was picked up a small number of times. The chain uses TRBV15 and TRBJ1-1; 9 nucleotides match TRBD1. CDR3 size: 14 residues. Germline values: CDR1 LNHNV, CDR2 YYDKDF (reference sequence). V lost 5 bases to trimming and J lost 4 bases; unmatched junction nucleotides: 5. The CDR3 here is CATSGDREVTEAFF. CDR3 nucleotide sequence: TGTGCCACCAGCGGGGACAGGGAGGTCACTGAAGCTTTCTTT.